These T cell receptor beta chains were read from a single sample in a study of blood T cell repertoires in COVID-19. Sequenced by immunoSEQ multiplex PCR; TCRdb stores in-frame clones only, minus some. The table lists about 180,000 clones, 88% of them singletons. The source material was PBMCs or T cells enriched from blood (not recorded which). These receptor sequences come from a woman aged 18-29 years who had recovered from COVID-19. Each CDR3 is given with its conserved first and last residue. D genes are given only for firm matches. Clone size, where shown, is once, few, many, or a class for clones that have expanded.

abundance	v_gene	j_gene	d_gene	CDR3aa	CDR3nt
.	TRBV7-6	TRBJ2-2	TRBD2	CASSPTSGSNTGELFF	TGTGCCAGCAGCCCTACTAGCGGGAGCAACACCGGGGAGCTGTTTTTT
.	TRBV7-9	TRBJ1-3	.	CASSRGSSGNTIYF	TGTGCCAGCAGCCGGGGGTCCTCTGGAAACACCATATATTTT
.	TRBV19	TRBJ2-3	TRBD1	CASSRQGSTDTQYF	TGTGCCAGTAGCAGACAGGGGTCCACAGATACGCAGTATTTT
.	TRBV4-2	TRBJ2-7	.	CASSPGKAVGYEQYF	TGTGCCAGCAGCCCGGGGAAGGCGGTGGGGTACGAGCAGTACTTC
.	TRBV29-1	TRBJ2-2	.	CSVGETGSTGELFF	TGCAGCGTTGGAGAGACAGGCTCCACCGGGGAGCTGTTTTTT
.	TRBV18	TRBJ1-5	.	CASSPDRQYSNQPQHF	TGTGCCAGCTCACCTGACAGACAGTATAGCAATCAGCCCCAGCATTTT
.	TRBV5-1	TRBJ1-4	TRBD1	CASSLRPRGDEKLFF	TGCGCCAGCAGCTTGAGGCCCAGGGGGGATGAAAAACTGTTTTTT
few	TRBV28	TRBJ1-2	TRBD1	CASSSGGAVDYGYTF	TGTGCCAGCAGTTCAGGGGGCGCGGTAGACTATGGCTACACCTTC
.	TRBV2	TRBJ1-5	.	CASSEAGGQVNQPQHF	TGTGCCAGCAGTGAAGCGGGAGGTCAGGTCAATCAGCCCCAGCATTTT
.	TRBV2	TRBJ1-1	.	CASRKNAPGEAFF	TGTGCCAGCAGAAAGAACGCTCCGGGGGAAGCTTTCTTT
.	TRBV11-3	TRBJ1-6	.	CASSRESNSPLHF	TGTGCCAGCAGCCGGGAGAGTAATTCACCCCTCCACTTT
.	TRBV7-9	TRBJ2-1	TRBD1	CASSLARQGHNEQFF	TGTGCCAGCAGCTTAGCTAGACAGGGCCATAATGAGCAGTTCTTC